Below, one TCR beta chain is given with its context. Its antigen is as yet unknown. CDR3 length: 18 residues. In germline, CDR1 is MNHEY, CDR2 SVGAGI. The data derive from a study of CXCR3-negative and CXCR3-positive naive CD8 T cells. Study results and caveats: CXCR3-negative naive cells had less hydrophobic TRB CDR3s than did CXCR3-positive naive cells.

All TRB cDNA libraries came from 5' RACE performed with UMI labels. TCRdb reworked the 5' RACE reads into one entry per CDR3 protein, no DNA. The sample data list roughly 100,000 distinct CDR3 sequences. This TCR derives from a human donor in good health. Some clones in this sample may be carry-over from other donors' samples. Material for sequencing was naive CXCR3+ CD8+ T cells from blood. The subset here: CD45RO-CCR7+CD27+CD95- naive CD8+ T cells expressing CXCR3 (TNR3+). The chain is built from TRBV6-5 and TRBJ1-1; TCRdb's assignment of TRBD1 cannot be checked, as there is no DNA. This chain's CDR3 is CASSSPRRQGGGNTEAFF.